A selection of T cell receptor beta chains follows, all from one sample in a study of control samples from healthy donors and cancer patients. The data were produced by immunoSEQ multiplex PCR, yet TCRdb's version contains in-frame clones alone and is incomplete. The table lists 100,000 or so clones, around 87% of them singletons. What was sequenced was blood. These receptors all come from a woman in her forties or fifties in good health. Each CDR3 is given with its conserved first and last residue. A D gene is named only where the DNA matches it firmly. A clone size is listed for some rows: how often the clone was seen (once, few, many), or a class if it is expanded.

-,TRBJ2-5,-,TRBV5-6,CASSKGPSLGTQYF,TGTGCCAGCAGCAAGGGGCCCTCACTGGGGACCCAGTACTTC
TRBD1,TRBJ2-3,-,TRBV7-9,CASSSRQGDTSDTQYF,TGTGCCAGCAGCTCGAGACAGGGGGATACATCAGATACGCAGTATTTT
-,TRBJ1-2,-,TRBV11-2,CASSLLSVRTANYGYTF,TGTGCCAGCAGCTTATTGTCAGTTAGGACAGCCAACTATGGCTACACCTTC
-,TRBJ1-1,-,TRBV19,CASRRELNTEAFF,TGTGCCAGTCGCCGGGAGCTGAACACTGAAGCTTTCTTT
-,TRBJ2-7,few,TRBV4-1,CASSQALRYEQYF,TGCGCCAGCAGCCAAGCTCTGCGCTACGAGCAGTACTTC
-,TRBJ1-4,few,TRBV24-1,CATSAWRLTTNEKLFF,TGTGCCACCAGTGCGTGGAGATTAACAACTAATGAAAAACTGTTTTTT
-,TRBJ2-7,-,TRBV5-4,CASSLDTRTSVPEQYF,TGTGCCAGCAGCTTGGACACCCGGACGTCCGTTCCCGAGCAGTACTTC
-,TRBJ1-4,-,TRBV29-1,CSPGRDEKLFF,TGCAGCCCCGGGCGGGACGAAAAACTGTTTTTT
-,TRBJ2-2,-,TRBV4-3,CASSRGTGELFF,TGCGCCAGCAGCCGAGGAACCGGGGAGCTGTTTTTT
-,TRBJ2-3,-,TRBV9,CASSFARTTDTQYF,TGTGCCAGCAGCTTCGCGCGCACCACAGATACGCAGTATTTT
TRBD2,TRBJ2-3,-,TRBV7-2,CASSLAASGRGTDTQYF,TGTGCCAGCAGCTTAGCGGCTAGCGGGAGGGGCACAGATACGCAGTATTTT
TRBD1,TRBJ1-1,-,TRBV3-1/TRBV3-2,CASSPLGQGYGNTEAFF,TGTGCCAGCAGCCCGCTAGGACAGGGTTATGGGAACACTGAAGCTTTCTTT
-,TRBJ1-1,-,TRBV27,CASSEGPSFEAFF,TGTGCCAGCAGTGAGGGACCGAGCTTTGAAGCTTTCTTT
TRBD1,TRBJ1-6,-,TRBV7-9,CASSQQGGNSPLHF,TGTGCCAGCAGCCAACAGGGGGGTAATTCACCCCTCCACTTT
TRBD2,TRBJ2-1,-,TRBV29-1,CITREGSYNEQFF,TGCATCACGCGGGAGGGTTCCTACAATGAGCAGTTCTTC
TRBD2,TRBJ2-2,-,TRBV11-3,CASSSPGLAGKAGELFF,TGTGCCAGCAGCTCACCGGGACTAGCGGGAAAGGCCGGGGAGCTGTTTTTT
-,TRBJ2-5,few,TRBV3-1/TRBV3-2,CASSHRGGGPAGETQYF,TGTGCCAGCAGCCACCGTGGAGGGGGCCCAGCGGGGGAGACCCAGTACTTC
-,TRBJ1-6,-,TRBV6-2/TRBV6-3,CASSYESGTPLHF,TGTGCCAGCAGTTACGAGTCAGGGACACCCCTCCACTTT
-,TRBJ1-2,-,TRBV12-3/TRBV12-4,CASSPDRGGYTF,TGTGCCAGCAGTCCGGACCGTGGGGGCTACACCTTC
-,TRBJ2-1,-,TRBV5-1,CASSLAGYHDNEQFF,TGCGCCAGCAGCTTGGCCGGGTATCATGACAATGAGCAGTTCTTC
-,TRBJ2-7,-,TRBV6-5,CASSYSEQSYEQYF,TGTGCCAGCAGTTATTCGGAACAATCCTACGAGCAGTACTTC
-,TRBJ2-5,-,TRBV7-9,CASSLKGDRQETQYF,TGTGCCAGCAGCTTAAAGGGGGACCGCCAAGAGACCCAGTACTTC
TRBD1,TRBJ1-5,-,TRBV4-2,CASSQDFDDRVQPQHF,TGTGCCAGCAGCCAAGATTTTGATGACAGGGTCCAGCCCCAGCATTTT
-,TRBJ2-7,-,TRBV9,CASSAELVPYEQYF,TGTGCCAGCAGCGCAGAACTAGTTCCCTACGAGCAGTACTTC
TRBD2,TRBJ2-7,-,TRBV7-2,CASSLSGGAREQYF,TGTGCCAGCAGCTTAAGCGGGGGGGCCAGAGAGCAGTACTTC
-,TRBJ1-3,-,TRBV19,CASSPPRSGNTIYF,TGTGCCAGTAGTCCGCCTCGCTCTGGAAACACCATATATTTT
TRBD2,TRBJ2-5,-,TRBV4-2,CASSHLGLAGPQETQYF,TGTGCCAGCAGCCATCTCGGACTAGCGGGGCCCCAAGAGACCCAGTACTTC
TRBD2,TRBJ2-1,-,TRBV9,CASSGGLAVYNEQFF,TGTGCCAGCAGCGGGGGACTAGCGGTTTACAATGAGCAGTTCTTC
TRBD1,TRBJ1-1,-,TRBV7-9,CASSLARQGNAEAFF,TGTGCCAGCAGCCTCGCGAGACAGGGTAATGCCGAAGCTTTCTTT
-,TRBJ2-6,-,TRBV6-1,CASSEGGGGANVLTF,TGTGCCAGCAGTGAAGGGGGAGGTGGGGCCAACGTCCTGACTTTC
-,TRBJ1-1,-,TRBV9,CASSVTGRGGGKNTEAFF,TGTGCCAGCAGCGTAACAGGGCGAGGGGGAGGGAAGAACACTGAAGCTTTCTTT
-,TRBJ2-7,-,TRBV7-2,CASGRRQGHEQYF,TGTGCCAGCGGGAGGCGTCAGGGCCACGAGCAGTACTTC
TRBD2,TRBJ2-1,-,TRBV2,CASTLAGGVNEQFF,TGTGCCAGCACCCTAGCGGGGGGGGTCAATGAGCAGTTCTTC
TRBD1,TRBJ2-7,once,TRBV4-1,CASSQRTGRYEQYF,TGCGCCAGCAGCCAAAGGACAGGGCGCTACGAGCAGTACTTC
TRBD1,TRBJ1-1,-,TRBV28,CASRFPGTGGTEAFF,TGTGCCAGCAGATTCCCTGGGACAGGGGGCACTGAAGCTTTCTTT
TRBD1,TRBJ1-3,-,TRBV18,CASRGQGGNTIYF,TGTGCCAGTCGCGGACAGGGAGGAAACACCATATATTTT
-,TRBJ1-6,-,TRBV3-1/TRBV3-2,CASKMPGTGIDSPLHF,TGTGCCAGCAAAATGCCGGGAACAGGGATCGATTCACCCCTCCACTTT
TRBD1,TRBJ2-1,-,TRBV5-4,CASSLATGRDNEQFF,TGTGCCAGCAGCTTGGCGACAGGGCGAGACAATGAGCAGTTCTTC
-,TRBJ1-2,-,TRBV2,CASSEKRGTNYGYTF,TGTGCCAGCAGTGAAAAGAGGGGAACTAACTATGGCTACACCTTC
-,TRBJ1-5,-,TRBV5-8,CASTLPGLNQPQHF,TGTGCCAGCACCCTCCCGGGGCTCAATCAGCCCCAGCATTTT
-,TRBJ2-7,-,TRBV7-2,CASSLGGAGRSSYEQYF,TGTGCCAGCAGCTTAGGGGGTGCGGGGAGGAGCTCCTACGAGCAGTACTTC